This T cell receptor (beta chain) was sequenced during a study of T cells expressing NK-cell markers. Study at large: It was from sorted CD3+CD56+NKG2C+, CD3+CD56+NKG2C- and CD3+CD56-NKG2C+ T cells that TCR beta repertoires came.

For each CDR3 protein, TCRdb gives one entry from its re-call of the 5' RACE reads, without DNA. The sample has almost 450,000 distinct CDR3 sequences. Comment on this clonotype: No antigen is known for it.

The CDR3 length is 14 residues. Germline loops: CDR1 SEHNR, CDR2 FQNEAQ (reference sequence). Study-wide points: These clonotypes additionally ranked first within the CD3+CD56-NKG2C+ fraction of a handful of donors.

Material for sequencing was blood T cells: a sorted CD56 or NKG2C T cell subset, CD4+ or CD8+ T cells, or bulk PBMC T cells (not recorded which). The chain carries TRBV7-9 and TRBJ2-5; TCRdb indicates TRBD2, and absent DNA this call remains unverified. This clonotype was sampled from a woman between 18 and 70 years old in good health. CDR3 amino acids: CASSQRLAQETQYF.